This T cell receptor beta chain emerged from a study of cytomegalovirus exposure and HLA in healthy donors (dated by TCRdb to 2017 to 2019). About the full investigation: An earlier analysis of roughly 570 of the donors reported around 280 Gb of sequence data and 100 million to 120 million unique TCR beta sequences obtained from 180 million or so T cells. An early release that covered 500 to 800 HLA-typed donors contained approximately 300 gigabases of sequencing data and roughly 84 million unique TCR sequences. Among the roughly 400 genotyped donors, 75% to 90% belonged to the genetic ancestry cluster associated with self-reported Caucasian donors. The aim of the study was to test whether cataloging public T cell receptors could identify signatures of past pathogen exposure. The T cell repertoires of 700 or so subjects were profiled by immunosequencing and related to cytomegalovirus serostatus. Along with the approximately 700-subject first cohort, a separate validation cohort of approximately 110 different subjects was used. The study combined high-throughput TCR immunosequencing, statistical association of individual TCRs with disease status, and machine learning to predict cytomegalovirus infection status. In a later analysis, previously published TCR beta repertoires from 550 to 750 donors were re-analyzed and high-resolution HLA genotyping was added so that TCR occurrence patterns could be studied. In the later analysis, no new phenotypic data were used to find candidate immune exposures; instead, reliance was placed on TCR beta sequences and their occurrence across donors. An earlier analysis of fewer than 750 of the donors used high-throughput TCR beta sequencing to judge whether each TCR beta V gene segment behaved as functional or pseudogenic. Alongside the repertoire data, information on donor age, sex, ethnicity and CMV serostatus was compiled. In a later genetic analysis, genome-wide SNP genotypes for about three fifths of the roughly 670 donors were used, and that subset was treated as a discovery cohort. All discovery cohort repertoires had been generated on a single sequencing platform. Both class I and class II loci were covered by HLA typing, at four-digit resolution. The number of typed donors differed by locus: about 620-640 for A, B, C, DRB1 and DQB1; some 540 for DQA1; 600 to 610 for DPA1; and 450 to 480 for DPB1. Because of strong linkage in the cohort, roughly five DR-DQ haplotypes were treated as single units for association and clustering. Among about 370 genotyped donors of the cohort, an average of around 240,000 unique TCR beta nucleotide sequences was sequenced per donor, of which about 19% were non-productive.

Results the study describes overall, beyond this receptor: A later genetic analysis reported fewer N-insertions in productive TCRs among donors in an Asian-associated ancestry cluster than the approximately 700-donor mean. A few of the identified cytomegalovirus-associated TCR beta chains were confirmed in vitro to be specific for cytomegalovirus antigens. Roughly uniform sequencing depth across donors was assumed in presence/absence analyses, although this assumption may not hold. Most CMV-associated TCR beta chains appeared to be HLA-restricted in a later analysis, and the HLA associations seemed to be driven largely by CMV exposure. Broadly in line with IMGT annotations, most TCR beta V segments showed up in productive rearrangements about 87% or about 30% of the time in an earlier analysis of around 550 of the donors. A later analysis reported that several top co-occurrence clusters appeared linked to parvovirus B19, influenza, CMV and Epstein-Barr virus. Because counts were too low, seventeen rarely observed V segments, including chromosome 9 orphons, were excluded from the earlier analysis of fewer than 650 of the donors. A later analysis found that TCR association rates varied across HLA loci, with DRB1 alleles showing the most associated TCRs and HLA-C alleles the fewest. The authors suggested that the approach could potentially be extended to other disease states and immunological phenotypes. Because some donors lacked HLA typing at each locus, the association tests relied only on the typed subset. Some IMGT-functional V segments, including TRBV6-2 and TRBV6-3, could not be told apart with the 87-base-pair reads, so those segments were excluded. Cytomegalovirus status was reported to be diagnosed by the classifier with high specificity and sensitivity in both the original and validation cohorts. An association between a missense DCLRE1C variant and V-gene and J-gene trimming of TCR beta chains was found in a later genetic analysis and replicated in an independent cohort. While some public TCRs were present in many individuals, most TCR sequences turned up only very rarely across donors. This cohort had only TCR beta chains sequenced, and the lack of alpha or paired-chain data limited which features could be detected. The study gave a list of roughly 150 TCR beta chains associated with cytomegalovirus. Correlated functional status among segregating V segments might be attributable to linkage disequilibrium, but an unknown experimental factor could not be ruled out. At a false discovery rate of 0.05, a later analysis linked roughly 17,000 TCR beta sequences to specific HLA alleles. In a later analysis, HLA-associated TCR beta chains showed more clonal expansion and lower generation probabilities than non-associated chains that were equally common. The only immune exposure information available for the cohort was CMV serostatus. A further reported finding was that TCR beta sequences accurately predicted the HLA-A and HLA-B alleles for most subjects in the first cohort. Assigning TCR associations to individual alleles was difficult when HLA alleles, especially DR and DQ, strongly co-occurred. A cluster of highly shared sequence variants was judged likely to represent a technical artifact of the sequencing pipeline.

Via the germline V gene (reference sequence), CDR1 is MNHEY and CDR2 SMNVEV. V and J are truncated by 0 bases and 9 bases respectively, leaving an intervening sequence of 12 bases. The CDR3 runs 14 amino acids, cysteine and phenylalanine included. The sequence is cut down to CDR3 DNA, 42 bases in frame from base 1. About this clone: The antigen it binds to is not known. Per-base quality was not reported, and no clone a single base away is much larger than it.

Library method: the immunoSEQ multiplex PCR assay. For the multiplex PCR, a mixture combining 60 forward primers for TCR Vbeta segments and 13 reverse primers for TCR Jbeta segments was used. A multiplex PCR assay on genomic DNA amplified the CDR3 region of rearranged TCR beta genes. Amplified TCR beta libraries were sequenced as 87-base-pair reads on the Illumina HiSeq System. As for the authors' bioinformatics: Across the 500 to 750 repertoires, a later analysis counted 80 million or so unique TCR beta chains, 9 million to 14 million of which were shared by at least two donors. To remove PCR and sequencing errors, raw reads were error-corrected and collapsed into unique sequences using a nearest-neighbor algorithm that merged closely related sequences. CDR3 sequences were aligned to IMGT reference sequences to assign V, D and J gene segments. For a sequence to be retained, a match of at least six nucleotides to both a V gene segment and a J gene segment was required. Rearrangements were classified as productive when the CDR3 lacked stop codons and remained in frame with V and J, and all other rearrangements were classified as non-productive. Following IMGT convention, CDR3 was defined as the stretch from the second conserved V-encoded cysteine to the conserved J-encoded phenylalanine. The earlier analysis of more than 450 of the donors excluded sequences that lacked an unambiguous match to a single V gene segment. In an earlier analysis of approximately 590 of the donors, V segments were called functional above 56.7% productive rearrangements and were called segregating when the between-donor standard deviation exceeded 5%. A statistical classification framework was developed to diagnose cytomegalovirus status using the catalog of TCR beta chain sequences. In a later analysis, TCR nucleotide sequences were compared against IMGT/GENE-DB human TR gene sequences so that V and J genes could be assigned. Using the TCRdist pipeline, a later analysis assigned CDR3 sequences along with most-parsimonious VDJ recombination scenarios. A later analysis defined each TCR beta chain by its CDR3 amino acid sequence plus V-gene family, and excluded reads lacking a unique V-gene family. As a way to deal with suspected cross-contamination and a sequencing artifact, a later analysis dropped hundreds of nucleotide sequences that were highly shared and had low generation probability. A later analysis calculated a clonal expansion index for each public chain from normalized within-repertoire ranks of inferred template counts. Generation probabilities in a later analysis came from a VDJ recombination model fitted to out-of-frame rearrangements, and those results were checked against IGoR. In a later analysis, hypergeometric tests were used to score TCR-TCR, TCR-HLA and TCR-CMV co-occurrence, with a repertoire-size bias correction applied to TCR pairs. In a later analysis, false discovery rates were estimated by permuting HLA or CMV assignments 20 times. In a later analysis, co-occurring TCRs were grouped with DBSCAN, and TCRdist sequence similarity was added when clustering was performed within HLA-allele-positive subsets. For co-occurrence clustering, repertoires with fewer than 30,000 or more than 120,000 public chains were excluded, along with a handful of repertoires with anomalous nucleotide sharing. What TCRdb holds here is the immuneACCESS table cut down to in-frame rearrangements. Part of the clones is not present; checked against another copy, under half of the missing clones reflect an unresolved V gene, and the others are unexplained. V and J calls and clone size are given by that table; D and trimming were obtained from the DNA. This sample comprises around 200,000 clones, roughly four fifths of them detected only once. The ten largest account for around 2.7% of the sample.

The cohort comprised 666 healthy bone marrow donors. At the time of sampling, every cohort member was nominally healthy, though immune exposures that went unrecorded were likely present. The donor tested CMV seronegative, placing the donor among the approximately 360 seronegative members of the cohort. Each donor provided a peripheral blood sample, and peripheral blood mononuclear cells were used for TCR beta sequencing. Genomic DNA extraction from the blood cell samples was performed with the Qiagen DNeasy Blood Extraction Kit. Here the chain combines TRBV27 and TRBJ2-1, and the D gene may be TRBD1, 5 bases matching. Sequenced input: PBMCs. This clonotype was obtained from a woman aged 40 to 49 in good health and CMV-seronegative. CDR3 loop: CASSLSYRSSEQFF. The sequenced DNA is TGTGCCAGCAGTTTATCGTACAGGAGCAGTGAGCAGTTCTTC.